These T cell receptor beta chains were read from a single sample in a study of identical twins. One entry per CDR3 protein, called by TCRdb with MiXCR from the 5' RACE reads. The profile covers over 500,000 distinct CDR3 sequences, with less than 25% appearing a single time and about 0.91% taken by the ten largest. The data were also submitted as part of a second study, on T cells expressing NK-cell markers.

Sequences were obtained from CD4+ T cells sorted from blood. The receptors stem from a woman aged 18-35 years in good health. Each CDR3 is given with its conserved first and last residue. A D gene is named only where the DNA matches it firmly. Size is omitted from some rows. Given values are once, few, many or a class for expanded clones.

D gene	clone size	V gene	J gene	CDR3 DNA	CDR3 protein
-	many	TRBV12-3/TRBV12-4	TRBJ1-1	TGTGCCAGCAGTTTAGGTAGGGACACTGAAGCTTTCTTT	CASSLGRDTEAFF
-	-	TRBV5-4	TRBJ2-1	TGTGCCAGCAGCCAGGGCGGGGGCTCTGAGCAGTTCTTC	CASSQGGGSEQFF
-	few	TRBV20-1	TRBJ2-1	TGCAGTGCTGCCGACAGGCGGAGAGGCTCCTACAATGAGCAGTTCTTC	CSAADRRRGSYNEQFF
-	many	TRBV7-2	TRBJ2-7	TGTGCCAGCAGCTTGGCTAGGGGGTACGAGCAGTACTTC	CASSLARGYEQYF
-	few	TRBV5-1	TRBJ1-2	TGCGCCAGCAGCTTTCGGGGGGCCCTCACCTATGGCTACACCTTC	CASSFRGALTYGYTF
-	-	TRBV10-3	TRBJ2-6	TGTGCCATCAGCGGGTCGTCGACAGACTCTGGGGCCAACGTCCTGACTTTC	CAISGSSTDSGANVLTF
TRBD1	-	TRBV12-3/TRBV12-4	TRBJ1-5	TGTGCCAGCAGGGTGGGACAGGGTCTGCAGCCCCAGCATTTT	CASRVGQGLQPQHF
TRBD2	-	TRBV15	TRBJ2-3	TGTGCCACCAGCCCCGGAGCGGGCGGGAGGGCCCATACGCAGTATTTT	CATSPGAGGRAHTQYF
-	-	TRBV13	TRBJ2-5	TGTGCCTTCAGCTTCGCCCCCCAGTTTGGTAGTAAAATGAAAGAGACCCAGTACTTC	CAFSFAPQFGSKMKETQYF
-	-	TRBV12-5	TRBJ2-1	TGTGCTAGTGGTCGCGTAGGGCATGAGCAGTTCTTC	CASGRVGHEQFF
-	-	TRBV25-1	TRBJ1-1	TGTGCCAGCAGTGAAGGGGGGCGCGACACTGAAGCTTTCTTT	CASSEGGRDTEAFF
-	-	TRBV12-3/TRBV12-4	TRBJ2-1	TGTGCCAGCAGTTCTATGTCCGGACTCGATGAGCAGTTCTTC	CASSSMSGLDEQFF
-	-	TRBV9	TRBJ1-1	TGTGCCAGCAGCGTGGACCCCGTTATGAACACTGAAGCTTTCTTT	CASSVDPVMNTEAFF
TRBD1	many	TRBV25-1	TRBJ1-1	TGTGCCACGAGGGACAGGTCTGAAGCTTTCTTT	CATRDRSEAFF
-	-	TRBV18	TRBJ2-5	TGTGCCAGCTCACCGAGTTCGTCTCAAGAGACCCAGTACTTC	CASSPSSSQETQYF
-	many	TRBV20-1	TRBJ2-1	TGCAGTGCTAGACCTCACAATGAGCAGTTCTTC	CSARPHNEQFF
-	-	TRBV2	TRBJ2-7	TGTGCCAGCAGCCGTCGTTTTGTCTACGAGCAGTACTTC	CASSRRFVYEQYF